This T cell receptor beta chain was captured by sequencing in a study of blood T cell repertoires in COVID-19. TCRdb's table, derived via immunoSEQ multiplex PCR, lists solely in-frame clones and lacks some. The sample consists of about 160,000 clones, approximately 81% of them appearing once. V lost 5 bases and J 2 bases, leaving 12 bases between the germline ends. The CDR3 is made up of 14 amino acids. The V gene's germline CDR1 is SGHTA and CDR2 FQGTGA. Specimen: peripheral blood. This sequence originates from a woman aged 80 or older with active or convalescent COVID-19. The chain recombines TRBV7-3 with TRBJ1-1; D might be TRBD1 (6 bases). The CDR3 protein is CASSQQGGNTEAFF. In DNA, the CDR3 is TGTGCCAGCAGCCAACAGGGCGGTAACACTGAAGCTTTCTTT.